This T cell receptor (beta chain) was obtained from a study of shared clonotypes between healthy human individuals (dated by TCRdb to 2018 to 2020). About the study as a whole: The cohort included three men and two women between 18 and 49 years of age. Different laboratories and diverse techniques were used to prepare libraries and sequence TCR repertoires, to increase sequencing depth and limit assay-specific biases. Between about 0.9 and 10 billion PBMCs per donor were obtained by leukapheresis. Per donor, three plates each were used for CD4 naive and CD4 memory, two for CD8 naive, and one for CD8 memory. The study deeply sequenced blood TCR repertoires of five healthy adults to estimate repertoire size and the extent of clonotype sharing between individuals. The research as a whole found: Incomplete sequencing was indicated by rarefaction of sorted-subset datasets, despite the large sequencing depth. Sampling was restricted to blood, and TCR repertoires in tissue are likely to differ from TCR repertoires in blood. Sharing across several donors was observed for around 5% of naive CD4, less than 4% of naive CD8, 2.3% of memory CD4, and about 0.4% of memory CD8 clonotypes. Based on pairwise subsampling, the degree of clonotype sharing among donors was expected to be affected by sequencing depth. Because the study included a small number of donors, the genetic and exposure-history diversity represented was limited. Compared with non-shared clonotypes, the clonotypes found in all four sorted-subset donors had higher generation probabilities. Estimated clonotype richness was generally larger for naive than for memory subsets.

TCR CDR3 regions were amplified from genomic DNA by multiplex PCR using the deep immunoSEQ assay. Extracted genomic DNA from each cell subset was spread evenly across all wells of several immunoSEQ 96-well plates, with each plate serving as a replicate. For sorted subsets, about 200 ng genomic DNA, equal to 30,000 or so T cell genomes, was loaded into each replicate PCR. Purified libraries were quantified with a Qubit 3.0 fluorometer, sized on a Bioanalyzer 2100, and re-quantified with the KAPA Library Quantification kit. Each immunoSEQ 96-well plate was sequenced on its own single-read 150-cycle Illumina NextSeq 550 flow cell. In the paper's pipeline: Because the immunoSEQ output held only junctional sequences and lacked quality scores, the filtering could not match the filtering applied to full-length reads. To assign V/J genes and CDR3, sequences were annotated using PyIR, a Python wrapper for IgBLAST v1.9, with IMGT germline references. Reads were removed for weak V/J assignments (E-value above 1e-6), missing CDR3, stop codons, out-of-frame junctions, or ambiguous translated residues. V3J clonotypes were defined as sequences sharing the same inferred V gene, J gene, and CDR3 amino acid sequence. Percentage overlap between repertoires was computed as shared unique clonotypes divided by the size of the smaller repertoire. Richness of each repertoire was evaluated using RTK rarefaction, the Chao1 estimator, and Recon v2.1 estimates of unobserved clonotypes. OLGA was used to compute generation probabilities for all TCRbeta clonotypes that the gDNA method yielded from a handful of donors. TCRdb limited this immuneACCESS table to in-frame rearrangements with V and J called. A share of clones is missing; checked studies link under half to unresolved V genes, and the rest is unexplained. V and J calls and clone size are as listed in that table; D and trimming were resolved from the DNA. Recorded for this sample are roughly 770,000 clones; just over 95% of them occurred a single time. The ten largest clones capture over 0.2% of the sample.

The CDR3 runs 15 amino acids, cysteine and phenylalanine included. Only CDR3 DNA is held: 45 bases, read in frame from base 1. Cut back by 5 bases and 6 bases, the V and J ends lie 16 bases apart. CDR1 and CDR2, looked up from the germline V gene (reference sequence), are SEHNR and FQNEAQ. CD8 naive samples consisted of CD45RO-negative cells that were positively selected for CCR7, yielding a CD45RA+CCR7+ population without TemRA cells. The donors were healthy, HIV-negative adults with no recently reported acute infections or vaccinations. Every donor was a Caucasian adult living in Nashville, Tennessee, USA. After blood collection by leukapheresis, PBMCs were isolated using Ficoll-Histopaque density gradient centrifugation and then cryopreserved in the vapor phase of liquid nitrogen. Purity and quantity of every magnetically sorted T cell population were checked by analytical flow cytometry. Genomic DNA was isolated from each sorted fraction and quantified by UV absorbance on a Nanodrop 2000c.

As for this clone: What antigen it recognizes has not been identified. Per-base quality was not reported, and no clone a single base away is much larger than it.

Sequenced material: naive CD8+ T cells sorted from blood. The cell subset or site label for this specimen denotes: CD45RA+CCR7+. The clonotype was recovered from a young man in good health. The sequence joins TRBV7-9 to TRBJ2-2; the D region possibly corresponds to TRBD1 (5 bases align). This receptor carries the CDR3 CASSPTKGYAGELFF. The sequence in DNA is TGTGCCAGCAGCCCAACTAAGGGGTATGCCGGGGAGCTGTTTTTT. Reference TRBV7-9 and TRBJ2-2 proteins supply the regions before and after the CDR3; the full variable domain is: DTGVSQNPRHKITKRGQNVTFRCDPISEHNRLYWYRQTLGQGPEFLTYFQNEAQLEKSRLLSDRFSAERPKGSFSTLEIQRTEQGDSAMYLCASSPTKGYAGELFFGEGSRLTVL.